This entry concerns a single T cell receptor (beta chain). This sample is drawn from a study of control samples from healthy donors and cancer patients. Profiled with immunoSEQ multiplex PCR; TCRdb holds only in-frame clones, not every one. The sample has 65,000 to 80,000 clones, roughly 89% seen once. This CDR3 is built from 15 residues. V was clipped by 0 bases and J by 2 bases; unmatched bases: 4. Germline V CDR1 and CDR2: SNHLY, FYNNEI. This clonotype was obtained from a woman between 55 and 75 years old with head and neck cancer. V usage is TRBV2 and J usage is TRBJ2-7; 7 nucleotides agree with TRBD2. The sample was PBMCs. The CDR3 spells CASSEARAGTYEQYF. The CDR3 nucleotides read TGTGCCAGCAGTGAAGCGCGAGCGGGGACCTACGAGCAGTACTTC. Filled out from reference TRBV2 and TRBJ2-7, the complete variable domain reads EPEVTQTPSHQVTQMGQEVILRCVPISNHLYFYWYRQILGQKVEFLVSFYNNEISEKSEIFDDQFSVERPDGSNFTLKIRSTKLEDSAMYFCASSEARAGTYEQYFGPGTRLTVT.